Listed here is a single T cell receptor (beta chain). Its antigen remains unknown. TCRdb's copy holds only in-frame clones and misses some; the assay was immunoSEQ multiplex PCR. The table has 150,000 to 200,000 clones, about 91% seen once. CDR3 length: 13 amino acids. Germline CDR1 and CDR2: SNHLY and FYNNEI. The ends lost 6 bases at V and 4 bases at J; junction bases unmatched: 3. The data were obtained in a study of T cell responses to AZD1222 COVID-19 vaccine. Study conclusions and caveats: Targets within unmutated variant regions were reportedly found for nearly half of spike-specific TCRs. There were vaccine-associated CD4 TCRs across spike, dominant at 160-218 and 743-854. Only a handful of people who got AZD1222 tested seropositive at baseline.

The receptor's source is an adult in good health. Material: peripheral blood, obtained on day 0 of AZD1222 vaccination. The V gene is TRBV2, the J gene TRBJ2-1; 7 nucleotides match TRBD1. The CDR3 sequence is CASRLQGYNEQFF. DNA for the CDR3: TGTGCCAGCAGACTACAGGGGTACAATGAGCAGTTCTTC.